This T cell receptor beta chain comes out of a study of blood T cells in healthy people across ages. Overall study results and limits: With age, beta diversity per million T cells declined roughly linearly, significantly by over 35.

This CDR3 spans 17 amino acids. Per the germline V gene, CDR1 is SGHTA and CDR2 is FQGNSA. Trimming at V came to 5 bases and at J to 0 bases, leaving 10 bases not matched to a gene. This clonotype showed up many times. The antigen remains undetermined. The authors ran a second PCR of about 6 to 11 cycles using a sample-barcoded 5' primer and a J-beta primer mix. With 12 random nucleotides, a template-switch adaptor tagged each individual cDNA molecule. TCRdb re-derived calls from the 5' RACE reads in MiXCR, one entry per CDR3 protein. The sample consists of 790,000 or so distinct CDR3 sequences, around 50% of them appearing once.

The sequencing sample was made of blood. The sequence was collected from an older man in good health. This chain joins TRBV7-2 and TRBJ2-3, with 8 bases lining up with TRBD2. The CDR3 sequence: CASSPRRAGGSTDTQYF. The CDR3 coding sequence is TGTGCCAGCAGCCCCCGTCGGGCGGGAGGTAGCACAGATACGCAGTATTTT. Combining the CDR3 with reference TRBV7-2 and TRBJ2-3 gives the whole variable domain GAGVSQSPSNKVTEKGKDVELRCDPISGHTALYWYRQSLGQGLEFLIYFQGNSAPDKSGLPSDRFSAERTGGSVSTLTIQRTQQEDSAVYLCASSPRRAGGSTDTQYFGPGTRLTVL.